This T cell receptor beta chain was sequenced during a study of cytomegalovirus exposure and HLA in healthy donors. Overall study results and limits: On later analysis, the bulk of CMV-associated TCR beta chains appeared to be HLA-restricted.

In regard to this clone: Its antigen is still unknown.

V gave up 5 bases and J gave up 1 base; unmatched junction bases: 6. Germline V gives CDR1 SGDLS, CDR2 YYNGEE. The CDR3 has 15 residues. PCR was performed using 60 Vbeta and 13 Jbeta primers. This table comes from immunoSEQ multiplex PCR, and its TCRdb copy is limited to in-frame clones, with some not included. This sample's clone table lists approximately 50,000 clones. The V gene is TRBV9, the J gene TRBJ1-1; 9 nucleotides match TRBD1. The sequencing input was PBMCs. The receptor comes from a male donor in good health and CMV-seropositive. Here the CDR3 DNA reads TGTGCCAGCAGTACAGGGGGCTTTCCGAACACTGAAGCTTTCTTT. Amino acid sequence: CASSTGGFPNTEAFF.